This T cell receptor beta chain was sequenced in a study of blood T cells in healthy people across ages. The use of a sample-barcoded 5' primer and a J-beta primer mix characterized a second PCR of roughly 6 to 11 cycles. Researchers report that each sample yielded at least 2.5 million CDR3-containing paired-end reads. TCRdb independently ran MiXCR on the 5' RACE reads; one entry per CDR3 protein. Among almost 800,000 distinct CDR3 sequences listed, 58% were seen once. This CDR3 region has 15 residues. CDR1 and CDR2 (germline): DFQATT, SNEGSKA (reference sequence). V was clipped by 3 bases and J by 2 bases, with 17 bases between them.

This receptor was taken from a man in his thirties or forties in good health. The material sequenced was blood. The J gene is TRBJ2-7, the V gene TRBV20-1; D gene unclear. CDR3 loop: CSASGSTDLTYEQYF. In nucleotides, the CDR3 is TGCAGTGCTAGTGGCTCGACCGACTTAACCTACGAGCAGTACTTC.